The following is a T cell receptor (beta chain) sequence with its context. The antigen remains unidentified. This entry comes from a study of vaccination and CD4 T cells after COVID-19. Background on the study: Between diagnosis and the drawing of post-COVID samples lay a median approximately 94 days (range 35 to 161). Post-vaccination samples were procured at a median of approximately 72 days following dose two (range 14 to 241).

General study results and limits: No early post-infection timepoints were studied, and convalescent patients studied were relatively few.

The Oncomine TCR Beta short-read assay was what sequenced the DNA obtained from cultured CD4+ T cells. The genomic DNA was obtained from cultured CD4+ T cells by extraction with the QIAamp micro DNA kit. TCRdb ran MiXCR on the PCR reads and lists one entry per CDR3 protein. The data contain about 25,000 distinct CDR3 sequences, 67% of them singletons. Documented treatment: approximately nine-day PBMC culture with coronavirus spike peptide pools or control peptides (ViraFEST assay). Material: CD4+ T cells from blood, cultured in vitro, obtained after SARS-CoV-2 vaccination. This TCR was recovered from a human donor who received a COVID-19 vaccine.

The CDR3 sequence: CASSLGSNTEAFF. The CDR3, as DNA: TGTGCCAGCAGCTTAGGTTCCAACACTGAAGCTTTCTTT. The chain employs TRBV7-2 and TRBJ1-1; no definite D call. The V end was cut by 1 base, the J end by 2 bases, with 5 bases between. This CDR3 comprises 13 residues. CDR1 SGHTA and CDR2 FQGNSA come from the germline V gene.